This T cell receptor beta chain was found in a study of CD8 T cells in ankylosing spondylitis. Germline-derived CDR1 and CDR2 are SGHTA and FQGNSA. The CDR3 length is 14 residues. J lost 5 bases, V lost 7 bases, and 8 bases had no gene match. This clonotype appeared a few times. Its antigen is unidentified. Quantitative molecular-barcoded 5'-RACE generated the TCR beta libraries. TCRdb reprocessed the 5' RACE reads via MiXCR and lists one record per CDR3 protein. The repertoire holds about 800,000 distinct CDR3 sequences, with 12% as singletons. Study conclusions and caveats: It was reported that disease-linked clones were significantly enriched in matched ankylosing spondylitis synovial fluid. The study identified a TCR beta motif of several highly homologous variants that appeared characteristic of ankylosing spondylitis blood.

The sample comprised blood, either unsorted or a sorted T cell fraction (not recorded which). The chain carries TRBV7-2 and TRBJ2-1; the match to TRBD2 covers 7 bases. The clonotype was recovered from a male donor with ankylosing spondylitis. CDR3 residues: CASTRILADNEQFF. CDR3 nucleotides: TGTGCCAGCACCAGAATCCTAGCGGACAATGAGCAGTTCTTC.